The 20 T cell receptor beta chains listed next were all sequenced from one sample in a study of cytomegalovirus exposure and HLA in healthy donors. Data came from immunoSEQ multiplex PCR; TCRdb stores just in-frame clones and leaves some out. The repertoire consists of approximately 150,000 clones, with 80% to 95% occurring once and the leading ten covering 0.6% to 0.8%. The sequenced sample was PBMCs. The receptors shown here come from a man younger than 35 in good health and CMV-seronegative.

This chain connects TRBV12-5 to TRBJ2-1; 8 positions match TRBD2. J was trimmed by 1 base and V by 2 bases; bases with no gene match: 7. CDR3 length: 17 residues. Germline CDR1 reads LGHNT; CDR2 reads FRNRAP. In nucleotides, the CDR3 is TGTGCTAGTGGTTTGATATTCGGGGGGGGATCCTACAATGAGCAGTTCTTC. The encoded protein is CASGLIFGGGSYNEQFF.

The rearrangement joins TRBV5-5 to TRBJ2-5; TRBD1 matches at 8 bases. V was clipped by 0 bases and J by 6 bases; unmatched bases: 7. Germline loops: CDR1 SGHKS, CDR2 YYEKEE (reference sequence). This CDR3 is 15 amino acids long. The CDR3 region is CASSLAGQGSKTQYF. CDR3 coding DNA: TGTGCCAGCAGCTTGGCCGGACAGGGTTCGAAGACCCAGTACTTC.

For the CDR3, the DNA is TGTGCCAGCAGTAAGACCGACAGGGGGCGGGAAAAACTGTTTTTT. Translation: CASSKTDRGREKLFF. This chain uses TRBV27 with TRBJ1-4; 10 bases line up with TRBD1. V lost 5 bases and J lost 8; bases outside the gene matches: 8. The germline V gene has CDR1 MNHEY and CDR2 SMNVEV (reference sequence). CDR3 length: 15 residues.

The V gene is TRBV6-5, the J gene TRBJ2-5; TRBD1 matches at 12 bases. The CDR3 length is 15 residues. Germline CDR1 is MNHEY and CDR2 is SVGAGI. Germline trimming cut 6 bases from V and 5 bases from J; bases unmatched to any gene: 7. CDR3 DNA sequence: TGTGCCAGCAGAGGGACAGGGGGCTTTAGTGAGACCCAGTACTTC. Translating gives CASRGTGGFSETQYF.

The chain combines TRBV5-6 with TRBJ2-3; 13 bases are shared with TRBD2. CDR1 is SGHDT and CDR2 is YYEEEE in the germline V gene. This CDR3 is 17 amino acids long. The J segment lost 2 bases and the V segment lost 4 bases, leaving 7 bases of the junction unmatched. CDR3 DNA sequence: TGTGCCAGCAGCCCAGGACTAGCGGGAGCACTCACAGATACGCAGTATTTT. It is translated as CASSPGLAGALTDTQYF.

The rearrangement uses TRBV4-3 and TRBJ1-4; 11 bases align to TRBD1. J lost 7 bases, V lost 0 bases, and 4 bases had no gene match. The length of the CDR3 is 16 residues. The germline gives CDR1 LGHNA, CDR2 YSLEER. CDR3 DNA sequence: TGCGCCAGCAGCCAAGATAGAGGACAGGGGGCTGAAAAACTGTTTTTT. It encodes CASSQDRGQGAEKLFF.

This rearrangement joins TRBV27 to TRBJ2-5; 7 bases fit TRBD2. The CDR3 spans 13 residues. Germline CDR1 reads MNHEY; CDR2 reads SMNVEV (reference sequence). V was pared by 6 bases and J by 7 bases, with 8 bases of the junction left unmatched. CDR3 nucleotide sequence: TGTGCCAGCAGCCCAGCGGGGATTCGGACCCAGTACTTC. This translates into CASSPAGIRTQYF.

This clone came up a few times. The V gene is TRBV6-1, the J gene TRBJ1-5; D is perhaps TRBD1 (5 bases). V was trimmed by 8 bases and J by 0 bases, leaving 11 bases between them. CDR3 length: 14 residues. Germline loops: CDR1 MNHNS, CDR2 SASEGT. CDR3: CASGRGNSNQPQHF. CDR3 coding DNA: TGTGCCAGCGGACGGGGGAATAGCAATCAGCCCCAGCATTTT.

The chain is built from TRBV9 and TRBJ2-7; D is perhaps TRBD1 (6 bases). Germline CDR1 reads SGDLS; CDR2 reads YYNGEE. The V end was cut by 4 bases, the J end by 6 bases, with 23 bases between. The CDR3 has 16 amino acids. The CDR3 region is CASSSPLAGQPGEQYV. The CDR3 bases are TGTGCCAGCAGCTCGCCTTTAGCTGGACAGCCGGGCGAGCAGTACGTC.

V gene TRBV27 combines with J gene TRBJ2-4; 7 bases are shared with TRBD1. Germline CDR1 and CDR2: MNHEY and SMNVEV (reference sequence). With V trimmed by 3 bases and J by 0 bases, 11 bases remained unmatched. CDR3 length: 18 amino acids. The CDR3 protein is CASSFSGMDRLAKNIQYF. CDR3 coding DNA: TGTGCCAGCAGTTTCTCCGGTATGGACAGGCTAGCCAAAAACATTCAGTACTTC.

V gene TRBV19 combines with J gene TRBJ2-6; a possible D gene is TRBD2 (5 bases). Between the trimmed V and J ends, which lost 6 bases and 0 bases, there was a span of 6 bases. Germline CDR1 reads LNHDA; CDR2 reads SQIVND (reference sequence). The CDR3 sequence is 14 residues long. CDR3 region: CASSAGSGANVLTF. For the CDR3, the DNA is TGTGCCAGTAGCGCGGGCTCTGGGGCCAACGTCCTGACTTTC.

The rearrangement links TRBV15 to TRBJ2-1; perhaps TRBD1 as D (6 bases). Germline loops: CDR1 LNHNV, CDR2 YYDKDF (reference sequence). The V end was cut by 1 base, the J end by 5 bases, with 6 bases between. The CDR3 is 13 amino acids. CDR3 in DNA: TGTGCCACCAGCAGAGGGGACAACAATGAGCAGTTCTTC. Its translation is CATSRGDNNEQFF. Complete variable domain (other parts from reference TRBV15 and TRBJ2-1): DAMVIQNPRYQVTQFGKPVTLSCSQTLNHNVMYWYQQKSSQAPKLLFHYYDKDFNNEADTPDNFQSRRPNTSFCFLDIRSPGLGDTAMYLCATSRGDNNEQFFGPGTRLTVL.

The chain employs TRBV27 and TRBJ2-6; tentative D call: TRBD1 (6 bases). Trimming stripped 5 bases from V and 0 bases from J, with 11 bases between. The CDR3 extends over 16 amino acids. Looked up from germline, CDR1 is MNHEY and CDR2 is SMNVEV (reference sequence). DNA of the CDR3: TGTGCCAGCAGTCCGTGGACAGTCTCTGGGGCCAACGTCCTGACTTTC. Its translation is CASSPWTVSGANVLTF. Drawing the rest from reference TRBV27 and TRBJ2-6, the complete variable domain is EAQVTQNPRYLITVTGKKLTVTCSQNMNHEYMSWYRQDPGLGLRQIYYSMNVEVTDKGDVPEGYKVSRKEKRNFPLILESPSPNQTSLYFCASSPWTVSGANVLTFGAGSRLTVL.

CDR3: CASPDNEQFF. The DNA for the CDR3 is TGTGCCAGTCCTGACAATGAGCAGTTCTTC. The chain uses TRBV6-5 and TRBJ2-1; no clear D. Trimming shortened V by 9 bases and J by 5 bases, and 5 bases separated the two germline ends. Germline V gene sequence: CDR1 MNHEY, CDR2 SVGAGI. This CDR3 has 10 amino acids.

In nucleotides, the CDR3 is TGTGCCAGCAGCTTAGACCGCCGACTACCCAGCACAGATACGCAGTATTTT. Its protein is CASSLDRRLPSTDTQYF. The chain combines TRBV7-8 with TRBJ2-3; a possible D gene is TRBD2 (5 bases). Germline V gene lookup returns CDR1 SGHVS and CDR2 FQNEAQ. Trimming left V 1 base short and J 0 bases short, with 14 bases between. The CDR3 totals 17 residues.

The chain links TRBV19 to TRBJ1-3; D might be TRBD1 (5 bases). V lost 5 bases, J lost 2 bases, and 13 bases lay in between. Germline-derived CDR1 and CDR2 are LNHDA and SQIVND (reference sequence). This CDR3 is 15 amino acids long. CDR3 loop: CASSGLTAAGNTIYF. CDR3 DNA sequence: TGTGCCAGTAGTGGGCTGACAGCCGCTGGAAACACCATATATTTT.

This clone was picked up a small number of times. The V call is TRBV7-9, the J call TRBJ2-1; D unresolved. Germline CDR1 is SEHNR and CDR2 is FQNEAQ (reference sequence). The V and J ends lost 4 bases and 0 bases respectively, with 13 bases between them. There are 16 residues in the CDR3. The CDR3 protein is CASSSAAASSYNEQFF. CDR3 bases: TGTGCCAGCAGCTCTGCGGCGGCGAGCTCCTACAATGAGCAGTTCTTC.

V usage is TRBV6-6 and J usage is TRBJ2-3, with D tentatively TRBD1 (5 bases). The CDR3 runs 13 residues. In germline, CDR1 is MNHNY, CDR2 SVGAGI (reference sequence). The ends were cut back, 5 bases at V and 5 bases at J, with 11 bases in the middle. The CDR3 nucleotides are TGTGCCAGCAGTCTTAGGGGAAGAGATACGCAGTATTTT. It encodes CASSLRGRDTQYF.

CDR3 sequence reads: CASSPSPSGGAIEQFF. CDR3 DNA: TGTGCCAGCAGCCCCTCCCCCAGCGGGGGGGCCATTGAGCAGTTCTTC. The chain recombines TRBV11-2 with TRBJ2-1; 10 bases match TRBD2. The CDR3 is 16 residues long. CDR1 is SGHAT, CDR2 FQNNGV, per germline. V gave up 5 bases and J gave up 9 bases; unmatched junction bases: 13.

This chain uses TRBV2 with TRBJ2-6, with 7 bases lining up with TRBD1. V trimming: 3 bases; J trimming: 1 base; junction bases outside the gene matches: 15. The CDR3 is 20 amino acids. Germline V gene lookup returns CDR1 SNHLY and CDR2 FYNNEI. The CDR3 protein is CASSEGRTGARGSGANVLTF. DNA for the CDR3: TGTGCCAGCAGTGAGGGTAGGACAGGCGCCAGGGGTTCTGGGGCCAACGTCCTGACTTTC.